The next 23 T cell receptor beta chains were all read from a single sample in a study of T cell responses to AZD1222 COVID-19 vaccine. The method was immunoSEQ multiplex PCR; TCRdb's version includes in-frame clones alone and lacks a portion of them. The data hold 75,000 to 95,000 clones, with approximately 89% observed a single time. Here the sequenced sample was peripheral blood, taken on day 0 of MenACWY control vaccination. These TCRs come from an adult in good health.

The J gene is TRBJ2-5, the V gene TRBV7-9; maybe TRBD2 (5 bases). CDR1 and CDR2 from the germline V gene are SEHNR and FQNEAQ (reference sequence). Trimming cost V 7 bases and J 9 bases, with 18 bases left between them. This CDR3 is built from 13 residues. CDR3 loop: CASKEESAEAQYF. The CDR3 DNA is TGTGCCAGCAAGGAGGAGTCAGCGGAGGCCCAGTACTTC.

The J gene is TRBJ2-3, the V gene TRBV27; no clear D. Trimming left V 3 bases short and J 0 bases short, with 4 bases between. Germline V gene data show CDR1 as MNHEY and CDR2 as SMNVEV (reference sequence). This CDR3 spans 13 amino acids. The CDR3 protein is CASSFPSTDTQYF. In nucleotides, the CDR3 is TGTGCCAGCAGTTTCCCGAGCACAGATACGCAGTATTTT.

This chain uses TRBV19 with TRBJ1-5; 7 bases fit TRBD1. Trimming cost V 6 bases and J 4 bases; bases outside gene matches: 9. The CDR3 consists of 15 residues. Germline CDR1 reads LNHDA; CDR2 reads SQIVND (reference sequence). CDR3 nucleotide sequence: TGTGCCAGTAGCGCCGACAGGGAGGGTAATCAGCCCCAGCATTTT. Translated: CASSADREGNQPQHF.

The rearrangement links TRBV12-3 or TRBV12-4 to TRBJ1-2, with 8 bases matching TRBD1. The CDR3 has 13 residues. V lost 5 bases to trimming and J lost 6 bases; unmatched junction nucleotides: 5. DNA for the CDR3: TGTGCCAGCAGTGAGACAGGGGTGCATGGCTACACCTTC. Translated, it gives CASSETGVHGYTF.

The rearrangement uses TRBV28 and TRBJ2-1, with 7 bases lining up with TRBD2. CDR3 length: 15 amino acids. V dropped 3 bases and J dropped 5; count of bases not matched to a gene: 7. In germline, CDR1 is MDHEN, CDR2 SYDVKM. The CDR3 here is CASSFILGGNNEQFF. The CDR3 DNA follows: TGTGCCAGCAGTTTTATCCTGGGGGGGAACAATGAGCAGTTCTTC.

V and J are TRBV19 and TRBJ1-5; D call uncertain. The CDR3 length is 16 residues. The V end lost 3 bases, the J end lost 6 bases, and 18 bases lay between the germline ends. Germline assignment: CDR1 LNHDA and CDR2 SQIVND (reference sequence). CDR3 residues: CASSIQALGGGQPQHF. For the CDR3, the DNA is TGTGCCAGTAGTATTCAGGCTTTGGGAGGAGGTCAGCCCCAGCATTTT.

This chain connects TRBV6-1 to TRBJ1-1, with D possibly TRBD1 on 6 matching bases. The V end was cut by 2 bases, the J end by 7 bases, with 11 bases between. Germline values: CDR1 MNHNS, CDR2 SASEGT. The CDR3 sequence is 13 residues long. CDR3 nucleotides: TGTGCCAGCAGTGAACACCCAGGGGATGAAGCTTTCTTT. It translates to CASSEHPGDEAFF.

The chain couples TRBV30 to TRBJ2-3; 16 bases fit TRBD2. Looked up from germline, CDR1 is GTSNPN and CDR2 is SVGIG (reference sequence). With 5 bases clipped from V and 1 base from J, the junction kept 9 bases outside the gene matches. The CDR3 is 18 amino acids. CDR3 in amino acids: CAWDRGTSGGVGTDTQYF. The CDR3 nucleotides are TGTGCCTGGGACCGTGGGACTAGCGGGGGGGTCGGCACAGATACGCAGTATTTT.

The chain is built from TRBV20-1 and TRBJ1-1; no reliable D call. V was pared by 3 bases and J by 7 bases, with 12 bases between. The CDR3 is 12 residues long. Looked up from germline, CDR1 is DFQATT and CDR2 is SNEGSKA (reference sequence). The CDR3 DNA is TGCAGTGCTAGTTTAAATATGGGTGAAGCTTTCTTT. It encodes CSASLNMGEAFF.

J is TRBJ2-7 and V is TRBV19; TRBD2 is a possible D gene (5 bases). Trimming took 5 bases from V and 3 from J, leaving 17 bases between them. Germline V lookup: CDR1 LNHDA, CDR2 SQIVND (reference sequence). This CDR3 is built from 15 residues. CDR3 bases: TGTGCCAGTAGTGCCCGGGATAGCCGAAACTACGAGCAGTACTTC. Its translation: CASSARDSRNYEQYF. Based on the CDR3 plus reference TRBV19 and TRBJ2-7, the full variable domain is DGGITQSPKYLFRKEGQNVTLSCEQNLNHDAMYWYRQDPGQGLRLIYYSQIVNDFQKGDIAEGYSVSREKKESFPLTVTSAQKNPTAFYLCASSARDSRNYEQYFGPGTRLTVT.

This clone appeared once. The chain couples TRBV5-5 to TRBJ1-5; D might be TRBD1 (5 bases). Trimming took off 4 bases at V and 4 bases at J, with 15 bases between the two ends. Germline V CDR1 and CDR2: SGHKS, YYEKEE (reference sequence). The CDR3 has 15 residues. The CDR3 reads CASSLTGTLNQPQHF. CDR3 sequence (DNA): TGTGCCAGCAGCCTGACCGGGACGTTAAATCAGCCCCAGCATTTT.

The rearrangement links TRBV24-1 to TRBJ2-7; the D gene is possibly TRBD2 (5 bases). The CDR3 consists of 13 residues. Germline-derived CDR1 and CDR2 are KGHDR and SFDVKD. V lost 9 bases to trimming and J lost 4 bases, with 15 bases between them. The CDR3 bases are TGTGCCACCGGAAACGGTGGAGGTTACGAGCAGTACTTC. It translates to CATGNGGGYEQYF.

The V call is TRBV10-1, the J call TRBJ1-1; D is ambiguous. The ends were cut back, 3 bases at V and 1 base at J, with 6 bases in the middle. The CDR3 loop spans 13 amino acids. Per the germline V gene, CDR1 is WNHNN and CDR2 is SYGVQD (reference sequence). CDR3 DNA sequence: TGCGCCAGCAGTGAAGTAGAGAACACTGAAGCTTTCTTT. This translates into CASSEVENTEAFF.

CDR3 coding DNA: TGTGCCAGCAGCGTAGCGGCGGGGGGGCTGGAGACCCAGTACTTC. Translated: CASSVAAGGLETQYF. The chain carries TRBV9 and TRBJ2-5, with 9 bases that match TRBD2. The trim removed 0 bases at V and 5 bases at J, leaving 5 bases unmatched. CDR3 length: 15 amino acids. The germline V gene has CDR1 SGDLS and CDR2 YYNGEE.

This chain links TRBV28 with TRBJ1-4; possibly TRBD1 for D (6 bases). The CDR3 covers 15 residues. Trimming left V 5 bases short and J 8 bases short, with 18 bases between. Germline values: CDR1 MDHEN, CDR2 SYDVKM. The DNA of the CDR3 is TGTGCCAGCAGTCCCAACAGGGCCCGAGGGGAAAAACTGTTTTTT. Protein: CASSPNRARGEKLFF.

The rearrangement links TRBV28 to TRBJ2-7; 8 bases map to TRBD2. Germline V gives CDR1 MDHEN, CDR2 SYDVKM. V lost 7 bases and J lost 9; bases outside the gene matches: 14. This CDR3 has 14 amino acids. CDR3 protein: CASKTPGLGLMQYF. The CDR3 DNA reads as TGTGCCAGCAAGACGCCGGGACTAGGTTTGATGCAGTACTTC.

The rearrangement joins TRBV6-5 to TRBJ2-3; D may be TRBD1 (6 bases). There are 14 residues in the CDR3. Germline CDR1 and CDR2: MNHEY and SVGAGI. V was trimmed by 7 bases and J by 0 bases, leaving 11 bases between them. In DNA, the CDR3 is TGTGCCAGCACCATAACAGGGAGCACAGATACGCAGTATTTT. Translated, it gives CASTITGSTDTQYF.

This chain links TRBV6-6 with TRBJ1-2; 7 bases match TRBD1. The CDR3 consists of 15 residues. Trimming cost V 0 bases and J 7 bases; bases outside gene matches: 8. Germline V CDR1 and CDR2: MNHNY, SVGAGI (reference sequence). The CDR3 loop is CASSYSDGTVSGYTF. Here the CDR3 DNA reads TGTGCCAGCAGTTACTCGGACGGGACAGTAAGTGGCTACACCTTC.

This rearrangement joins TRBV7-2 to TRBJ2-2; D is uncertain. V gave up 5 bases and J gave up 3 bases, with 19 bases separating them. Per the germline V gene, CDR1 is SGHTA and CDR2 is FQGNSA. The CDR3 is 17 amino acids. The CDR3 is CASSQSRYVADTGELFF. Here the CDR3 DNA reads TGTGCCAGCAGCCAGTCACGTTACGTCGCCGACACCGGGGAGCTGTTTTTT.

The gene calls are TRBV10-2 and TRBJ1-2; D ambiguous. CDR3 length: 12 amino acids. The V and J ends lost 4 bases and 6 bases respectively, with 9 bases between them. Germline assignment: CDR1 WSHSY and CDR2 SAAADI. CDR3 DNA sequence: TGCGCCAGCAGTGGTGACGGGCATGGCTACACCTTC. As protein: CASSGDGHGYTF.

This rearrangement joins TRBV3-1 (or the pseudogene TRBV3-2) to TRBJ1-6, with TRBD1 as a possible D gene (5 bases). The CDR3 runs to 14 residues. Per germline, CDR1 LGHDT and CDR2 YNNKEL (reference sequence). Trimming removed 7 bases from V and 10 bases from J, with 17 bases in between. The CDR3 DNA is TGTGCCAGCACTACATCGAGGGAGGGGTCACCCCTCCACTTT. Encoded protein: CASTTSREGSPLHF.

The V and J genes are TRBV23-1 and TRBJ1-1; the match to TRBD1 covers 8 bases. TRBV23-1 is annotated as an ORF whose role is uncertain. The CDR3 has 15 amino acids. V dropped 5 bases and J dropped 6; count of bases not matched to a gene: 11. This chain's CDR3 is CASSSRTGSSAEAFF. CDR3 nucleotides: TGCGCCAGCAGTTCCAGGACAGGGAGCTCGGCTGAAGCTTTCTTT.

This sequence joins TRBV12-3 or TRBV12-4 and TRBJ1-2; maybe TRBD1 (5 bases). CDR3 length equals 13 residues. V lost 3 bases and J lost 6, with 11 bases in between. This CDR3 is CASSLGEGNGYTF. The CDR3 DNA is TGTGCCAGCAGTTTGGGGGAAGGGAATGGCTACACCTTC.